The 29 T cell receptor beta chains given below trace back to one sample, sequenced in a study of kidney transplant recipient with SARS-CoV-2 infection. From the reads, TCRdb called clonotypes with MiXCR, one entry per CDR3 protein. This table has roughly 250,000 distinct CDR3 sequences, around 26% appearing once. The starting material was a blood sample, obtained at baseline and on day 111 from a kidney transplant recipient. The receptors shown here come from a male patient between 25 and 40 years old who had COVID-19 and was a kidney transplant recipient. The graft donor may account for some of the T cells.

The chain joins TRBV7-9 to TRBJ2-1; the D is unclear. Germline CDR1 is SEHNR and CDR2 is FQNEAQ (reference sequence). V shed 3 bases and J shed 4 bases, with 22 bases lying between them. The CDR3 runs 18 residues. This chain's CDR3 is CASSFTHSTPPGYNEQFF. As DNA, the CDR3 is TGTGCCAGCAGCTTTACGCACAGTACGCCTCCGGGTTACAATGAGCAGTTCTTC.

This clonotype was counted many times. J is TRBJ1-5 and V is TRBV7-9; D may be TRBD1 (6 bases). The CDR3 is 13 amino acids. V lost 5 bases and J 4 bases, leaving 9 bases between the germline ends. CDR1 is SEHNR, CDR2 FQNEAQ, per germline (reference sequence). The CDR3 DNA follows: TGTGCCAGCAGCCGGACAGAGAATCAGCCCCAGCATTTT. It specifies CASSRTENQPQHF.

This clonotype was found many times. This chain links TRBV7-2 with TRBJ1-2; no reliable D call. The CDR3 spans 17 residues. Germline-derived CDR1 and CDR2 are SGHTA and FQGNSA. Trimming pared 5 bases from V and 4 bases from J, leaving 23 bases between. Here the CDR3 DNA reads TGTGCCAGCAGCATCAGAATCAGAAACGGAAAGACCTATGGCTACACCTTC. Its protein product is CASSIRIRNGKTYGYTF.

A remark on this clonotype: One base away lies a much larger clone, so this may be a sequencing read error. This chain links TRBV30 with TRBJ1-3, with unresolved D. Germline V gene sequence: CDR1 GTSNPN, CDR2 SVGIG (reference sequence). This CDR3 comprises 11 residues. V lost 4 bases to trimming and J lost 7 bases, with 8 bases between them. CDR3 sequence (DNA): TGTGCCTGGATTCCCGGGAACACCATATATTTT. This translates into CAWIPGNTIYF.

This clonotype appeared many times. The chain has TRBV5-1 and TRBJ1-5, with D possibly TRBD1 on 6 matching bases. Germline-derived CDR1 and CDR2 are SGHRS and YFSETQ. The CDR3 length is 15 residues. Trimming left V 1 base short and J 1 base short, with 9 bases between. The CDR3 loop reads CASSLYGQSNQPQHF. CDR3 DNA sequence: TGCGCCAGCAGCTTGTACGGACAGAGCAATCAGCCCCAGCATTTT.

Comment on this clonotype: A much larger clone differs by one base, so this may be a read error. It is likely a read error, because the conserved phenylalanine at the end of the CDR3 is missing. V is TRBV6-6 and J is TRBJ1-2; no clear D. The CDR3 contains 17 residues. Germline V gene lookup returns CDR1 MNHNY and CDR2 SVGAGI (reference sequence). V gave up 5 bases and J gave up 4 bases, with 23 bases separating them. The DNA for the CDR3 is TGTGCCAGCAGTGAAATCCAAGGTGGGAGAAAGACCTATGGCTACACCCTC. As protein: CASSEIQGGRKTYGYTL.

A word on this clonotype: A clone one base away is much larger, so this may be a read error. This chain joins TRBV19 and TRBJ2-1; D perhaps matches TRBD2 (6 bases). The CDR3 spans 12 residues. The V end was cut by 6 bases, the J end by 8 bases, with 11 bases between. The germline gives CDR1 LNHDA, CDR2 SQIVND (reference sequence). This CDR3 is CASSRRGDEQFF. Here the CDR3 DNA reads TGTGCCAGTAGCCGGCGGGGCGATGAGCAGTTCTTC.

This clonotype was recorded at least ten times. The chain combines TRBV12-3 or TRBV12-4 with TRBJ1-2; 7 nucleotides match TRBD1. The J segment lost 4 bases and the V segment lost 5 bases, leaving 16 bases of the junction unmatched. The CDR3 has 17 amino acids. CDR3 in DNA: TGTGCCAGCAGTACAGGGGCCAGCTTCCGAAAGACCTATGGCTACACCTTC. Its translation: CASSTGASFRKTYGYTF.

Worth noting for this clonotype: At one end the junction does not follow the germline gene, possibly because of a read error. The chain is built from TRBV13 and TRBJ2-4, with D possibly being TRBD1 (6 bases). With the DNA end fitting TRBJ2-7 better, the J assignment may be wrong. The CDR3 length is 16 residues. Germline CDR1 reads PRHDT; CDR2 reads FYEKMQ (reference sequence). CDR3 region: CTSSRAGALSSYEQYF. CDR3 nucleotide sequence: TGTACCAGCAGCCGCGCAGGGGCCCTCAGCTCCTACGAGCAGTACTTC.

This clonotype was picked up many times. The V and J genes are TRBV7-8 and TRBJ1-2; the D is unclear. Trimming cost V 5 bases and J 4 bases, with 23 bases left between them. Germline assignment: CDR1 SGHVS and CDR2 FQNEAQ. The CDR3 contains 17 residues. CDR3 bases: TGTGCCAGCAGCCGGCGAGGGTTTACCCGAAAGACCTATGGCTACACCTTC. This codes for CASSRRGFTRKTYGYTF.

This chain links TRBV6-2 or TRBV6-3 with TRBJ2-7; 10 bases map to TRBD1. CDR3 length: 15 amino acids. Looked up from germline, CDR1 is MNHEY and CDR2 is SVGEGT. The ends lost 6 bases at V and 0 bases at J; junction bases unmatched: 5. The CDR3 coding sequence is TGTGCCAGCAGGGGACAGGGGAAACTCTCCTACGAGCAGTACTTC. It codes for CASRGQGKLSYEQYF.

As to this clonotype: A much more abundant neighbour one base away suggests this may be a read error. The chain joins TRBV6-1 to TRBJ1-2; no firm D call. CDR1 MNHNS and CDR2 SASEGT come from the germline V gene. Deletions cut 3 bases from V and 10 bases from J, with 15 bases between. This CDR3 has 13 amino acids. CDR3 protein: CASSDQLARNYTF. For the CDR3, the DNA is TGTGCCAGCAGTGATCAGTTGGCCAGGAACTACACCTTC.

This clonotype came up many times. The chain uses TRBV2 and TRBJ2-1, with 12 positions matching TRBD1. This CDR3 region has 16 residues. In germline, CDR1 is SNHLY, CDR2 FYNNEI. The trim removed 5 bases at V and 0 bases at J, leaving 2 bases unmatched. The DNA of the CDR3 is TGTGCCAGCAGTCCGGGACAGGGGGCCTCCTACAATGAGCAGTTCTTC. Translating gives CASSPGQGASYNEQFF.

This clonotype came up a few times. V usage is TRBV24-1 and J usage is TRBJ2-3; 11 bases fit TRBD2. Germline loops: CDR1 KGHDR, CDR2 SFDVKD. The CDR3 runs 16 residues. V was clipped by 6 bases and J by 6 bases; unmatched bases: 10. DNA for the CDR3: TGTGCCACCAGTTCTATAGCGGGAGGGCCATGGGATACGCAGTATTTT. It encodes CATSSIAGGPWDTQYF.

Concerning this clonotype itself: This may arise from a read error, as a much more abundant clone is one base away. The gene calls are TRBV19 and TRBJ2-5; 10 nucleotides line up with TRBD2. This CDR3 has 16 residues. Germline V gene sequence: CDR1 LNHDA, CDR2 SQIVND (reference sequence). The CDR3, as DNA: TGTGCCAGTGGTATAAGGTCTAGCGGGGGCCAGAGGACCCAGTACTTC. The encoded protein is CASGIRSSGGQRTQYF. The variable domain in full, with the rest retrieved from reference TRBV19 and TRBJ2-5, is DGGITQSPKYLFRKEGQNVTLSCEQNLNHDAMYWYRQDPGQGLRLIYYSQIVNDFQKGDIAEGYSVSREKKESFPLTVTSAQKNPTAFYLCASGIRSSGGQRTQYFGPGTRLLVL.

This clonotype was seen at least ten times. The rearrangement uses TRBV18 and TRBJ2-2, with TRBD1 matching over 8 bases. Germline CDR1 is KGHSH and CDR2 is LQKENI. The CDR3 loop spans 13 amino acids. The V segment lost 10 bases and the J segment 3 bases; nucleotides outside the gene matches: 4. Written as DNA, the CDR3 is TGTGCCATGACAGGGGTAGACACCGGGGAGCTGTTTTTT. Protein sequence: CAMTGVDTGELFF.

A few counts support this clonotype. The chain is built from TRBV25-1 and TRBJ2-2, with no clear D. Germline V lookup: CDR1 MGHDK, CDR2 SYGVNS. V gave up 1 base and J gave up 9 bases, with 9 bases separating them. CDR3 length: 13 amino acids. CDR3 nucleotide sequence: TGTGCCAGCAGTGAATCATGGAACTGGGAGCTGTTTTTT. Encoded protein: CASSESWNWELFF.

This clonotype was seen at least ten times. This chain joins TRBV15 and TRBJ2-1, with TRBD2 matching over 8 bases. Trimming cost V 4 bases and J 4 bases; bases outside gene matches: 9. The CDR3 spans 16 residues. CDR1 is LNHNV, CDR2 YYDKDF, per germline (reference sequence). The CDR3 reads CATSISKASGYNEQFF. DNA for the CDR3: TGTGCCACCAGCATCTCGAAGGCTAGCGGGTACAATGAGCAGTTCTTC.

The sample holds many counts of this clonotype. The rearrangement links TRBV10-3 to TRBJ1-2; 9 positions agree with TRBD1. The length of the CDR3 is 13 residues. Germline values: CDR1 ENHRY, CDR2 SYGVKD. Trimming took 6 bases from V and 3 from J; bases not matched to a gene: 2. CDR3 bases: TGTGCCATCAGCCGACAGGGGGACTATGGCTACACCTTC. Translating it yields CAISRQGDYGYTF.

This clonotype showed up many times. The chain joins TRBV19 to TRBJ2-1, with 10 bases matching TRBD2. Germline V gene sequence: CDR1 LNHDA, CDR2 SQIVND (reference sequence). The CDR3 is 18 residues long. The V gene end was trimmed by 3 bases and the J gene end by 0 bases; junction bases not matched to a gene: 8. The CDR3 loop is CASSMSSGGVYSYNEQFF. CDR3 bases: TGTGCCAGTAGTATGTCGAGCGGGGGGGTATACTCCTACAATGAGCAGTTCTTC.

This clonotype showed up many times. The rearrangement links TRBV3-1 to TRBJ1-2; D uncertain. Germline loops: CDR1 LGHDT, CDR2 YNNKEL (reference sequence). The CDR3 loop spans 17 amino acids. The V end was cut by 5 bases, the J end by 4 bases, with 23 bases between. CDR3 nucleotides: TGTGCCAGCAGCTGCCAAAACACCCTTCGAAAGACCTATGGCTACACCTTC. It codes for CASSCQNTLRKTYGYTF.

To note about this clonotype: A read error may be the cause here, since a much bigger clone is one base away. The chain is built from TRBV11-2 and TRBJ2-4; 7 positions agree with TRBD2. CDR1 and CDR2 from the germline V gene are SGHAT and FQNNGV. The CDR3 extends over 17 amino acids. CDR3 bases: TGTGCCAACAGCTTAGGGAGGGCCGGGGCCTTAGGTGATGTTCAGTACTTC. Amino acid sequence: CANSLGRAGALGDVQYF. Full variable domain (remainder filled in from reference TRBV11-2 and TRBJ2-4): EAGVAQSPRYKIIEKRQSVAFWCNPISGHATLYWYQQILGQGPKLLIQFQNNGVVDDSQLPKDRFSAERLKGVDSTLKIQPAKLEDSAVYLCANSLGRAGALGDVQYFGAGTRLSVL.

The rearrangement joins TRBV14 to TRBJ1-1; weak D call: TRBD1 (5 bases). The CDR3 totals 13 residues. V gave up 11 bases and J gave up 0 bases, with 13 bases separating them. Germline V gene data show CDR1 as SGHDN and CDR2 as FVKESK. CDR3 DNA sequence: TGTGCCGGCCGCAGACAGATGAACACTGAAGCTTTCTTT. Translated: CAGRRQMNTEAFF.

This clonotype has at least ten counts. This chain joins TRBV30 and TRBJ2-1, with TRBD2 matching over 10 bases. V lost 0 bases, J lost 0 bases, and 17 bases stayed unmatched. Germline V lookup: CDR1 GTSNPN, CDR2 SVGIG (reference sequence). The CDR3 loop spans 21 amino acids. This CDR3 reads CAWSVGLTSGTSISSYNEQFF. The CDR3 nucleotides are TGTGCCTGGAGTGTAGGGCTAACTAGCGGGACCTCTATTAGCTCCTACAATGAGCAGTTCTTC.

The CDR3 is CASSAVQWCRKTYGYTF. The DNA of the CDR3 is TGTGCCAGCAGTGCGGTCCAGTGGTGCCGAAAGACCTATGGCTACACCTTC. The chain carries TRBV6-2 or TRBV6-3 and TRBJ1-2; D gene unclear. Germline V lookup: CDR1 MNHEY, CDR2 SVGEGT. V gave up 5 bases and J gave up 4 bases, with 23 bases separating them. The CDR3 is 17 residues long.

This clonotype qualifies as medium-sized. The chain links TRBV7-9 to TRBJ1-4; 12 nucleotides line up with TRBD1. The germline V gene encodes CDR1 SEHNR and CDR2 FQNEAQ (reference sequence). The ends lost 4 bases at V and 7 bases at J; junction bases unmatched: 4. The CDR3 sequence is 15 residues long. The CDR3 DNA is TGTGCCAGCAGCTCCTGGGACAGGGGGCCTGAAAAACTGTTTTTT. Protein product: CASSSWDRGPEKLFF.

At least ten counts were recorded for this clonotype. This chain uses TRBV19 with TRBJ2-3; 7 bases are shared with TRBD1. CDR1 and CDR2 (germline): LNHDA, SQIVND (reference sequence). This CDR3 contains 14 residues. The junction had 4 bases not matched to a gene; V was cut back by 7 bases and J by 0 bases. The CDR3 DNA sequence: TGTGCCAGTACCCGGGACAGCAGCACAGATACGCAGTATTTT. It translates to CASTRDSSTDTQYF.

The rearrangement joins TRBV20-1 to TRBJ2-1; 8 bases are shared with TRBD2. V shed 7 bases, J shed 8 bases, and the junction held 13 bases outside the gene matches. The length of the CDR3 is 14 residues. Germline CDR1 is DFQATT and CDR2 is SNEGSKA (reference sequence). The CDR3 bases are TGCAGTGTTCCGATGGCGGGAGGAGGGGATGAGCAGTTCTTC. It specifies CSVPMAGGGDEQFF.

This clonotype has a count of ten or more. The chain combines TRBV10-1 with TRBJ2-1, with TRBD2 matching 12 bases. CDR1 is WNHNN, CDR2 SYGVQD, per germline (reference sequence). Trimming took 3 bases from V and 5 from J; bases not matched to a gene: 11. This CDR3 region has 18 residues. Here the CDR3 DNA reads TGCGCCAGCAGTGAAATGACTAGCGGGAGCGGTAAGGACAATGAGCAGTTCTTC. It yields the protein CASSEMTSGSGKDNEQFF.